This TCR beta chain was recovered during a study of blood T cell repertoires in COVID-19. Sequenced by immunoSEQ multiplex PCR; TCRdb stores in-frame clones only, minus some. The table shows about 250,000 clones, with more than 75% occurring only once. CDR1 is LNHDA, CDR2 SQIVND, per germline (reference sequence). Trimming left V 9 bases short and J 0 bases short, with 12 bases between. The CDR3 is 15 amino acids. The sample comprised PBMCs or T cells enriched from blood (not recorded which). The rearrangement links TRBV19 to TRBJ1-6; D unclear. The origin of this receptor is a woman aged 45-65 years who had been exposed to COVID-19. The CDR3 loop reads CASRHPSSYNSPLHF. The CDR3 nucleotides are TGTGCCAGCCGACACCCGAGCTCCTATAATTCACCCCTCCACTTT. The full variable domain, with the rest looked up from reference TRBV19 and TRBJ1-6, is DGGITQSPKYLFRKEGQNVTLSCEQNLNHDAMYWYRQDPGQGLRLIYYSQIVNDFQKGDIAEGYSVSREKKESFPLTVTSAQKNPTAFYLCASRHPSSYNSPLHFGNGTRLTVT.